This note documents a single T cell receptor beta chain sequence. The sample is drawn from a study of cytomegalovirus exposure and HLA in healthy donors. The PCR was carried out with 60 Vbeta primers and 13 Jbeta primers. Clones were sequenced by immunoSEQ multiplex PCR, and TCRdb holds only the in-frame ones, with some missing. The repertoire has approximately 170,000 clones, roughly 76% of them found once; the top ten carry roughly 2%. Germline values: CDR1 MNHEY, CDR2 SVGAGI. CDR3 length equals 15 residues. With 5 bases removed from V and 8 bases from J, the gap between germline ends came to 21 bases.

Input material: PBMCs. The chain links TRBV6-5 to TRBJ1-1; D uncertain. The origin of this receptor is a human donor in good health. The CDR3 coding sequence is TGTGCCAGCAGTCAACACCTTACGACCGGGAGCGAAGCTTTCTTT. Its translation is CASSQHLTTGSEAFF.